These 22 T cell receptor beta chains were all obtained from the same sample, sequenced in a study of T cells in localized non-small cell lung cancer. The protocol was immunoSEQ multiplex PCR, while the TCRdb copy is restricted to in-frame clones and leaves out a portion. Altogether 70,000 to 95,000 clones are present, approximately 90% being singletons, with the ten largest covering 4.1%. This material consisted of PBMCs, taken before any cancer treatment. These TCRs come from a woman aged 35 to 70 with stage II squamous cell lung carcinoma.

The chain joins TRBV2 to TRBJ1-1; D unclear. There are 14 residues in the CDR3. Germline CDR1 SNHLY, CDR2 FYNNEI. V lost 8 bases and J lost 2, with 15 bases in between. CDR3 region: CASPGRDSNTEAFF. The CDR3 coding sequence is TGTGCCAGCCCCGGGAGGGATTCAAACACTGAAGCTTTCTTT.

V gene TRBV10-1 combines with J gene TRBJ2-7; 11 nucleotides match TRBD2. V gave up 0 bases and J gave up 4 bases; unmatched junction bases: 5. The CDR3 is made up of 16 amino acids. Germline V CDR1 and CDR2: WNHNN, SYGVQD (reference sequence). CDR3 bases: TGCGCCAGCAGTGAGTCGGCTAGCGGGGGGCCTTACGAGCAGTACTTC. Amino acids: CASSESASGGPYEQYF.

This sequence joins TRBV9 and TRBJ2-6, with 7 nucleotides matching TRBD2. This CDR3 is built from 17 residues. Germline V CDR1 and CDR2: SGDLS, YYNGEE. V lost 5 bases to trimming and J lost 0 bases; unmatched junction nucleotides: 8. This chain's CDR3 is CASRSSGAPSGANVLTF. The CDR3 region has the DNA TGTGCCAGCAGGTCCAGCGGGGCTCCCTCTGGGGCCAACGTCCTGACTTTC.

The chain carries TRBV5-4 and TRBJ2-1, with D maybe TRBD1 (5 bases). The germline V gene encodes CDR1 SGHNT and CDR2 YYREEE (reference sequence). The CDR3 has 15 residues. V gave up 3 bases and J gave up 9 bases, with 19 bases separating them. This CDR3 reads CASSSLVGPGPEQFF. In nucleotides, the CDR3 is TGTGCCAGCAGCTCGCTTGTGGGGCCGGGCCCTGAGCAGTTCTTC.

The chain joins TRBV5-1 to TRBJ1-2; D is ambiguous. Trimming cost V 0 bases and J 2 bases, with 11 bases left between them. CDR3 size: 15 residues. The germline V gene has CDR1 SGHRS and CDR2 YFSETQ. CDR3 residues: CASSLAPLQNYGYTF. The CDR3 region has the DNA TGCGCCAGCAGCTTGGCACCCCTTCAGAACTATGGCTACACCTTC.

The genes are TRBV6-1 and TRBJ1-1; 7 bases line up with TRBD1. The CDR3 runs 14 residues. V lost 6 bases to trimming and J lost 4 bases; unmatched junction nucleotides: 8. The germline V gene has CDR1 MNHNS and CDR2 SASEGT. DNA for the CDR3: TGTGCCAGCAGCCAAACAGGGGAGAGCACTGAAGCTTTCTTT. It codes for CASSQTGESTEAFF.

The chain employs TRBV6-1 and TRBJ1-1; 7 positions agree with TRBD1. CDR1 is MNHNS and CDR2 is SASEGT in the germline V gene. Trimming removed 6 bases from V and 10 bases from J; junction bases left unmatched: 8. The CDR3 runs 12 residues. The CDR3 region is CASSQGVVGAFF. The CDR3 coding sequence is TGTGCCAGCAGCCAGGGGGTGGTAGGAGCTTTCTTT.

V and J are TRBV4-2 and TRBJ2-1, with TRBD2 matching 12 bases. The ends lost 0 bases at V and 4 bases at J; junction bases unmatched: 7. This CDR3 has 18 residues. Germline V lookup: CDR1 LGHNA, CDR2 YNFKEQ. CDR3 region: CASSQEGGLAGIYNEQFF. The CDR3, as DNA: TGTGCCAGCAGCCAAGAAGGGGGACTAGCGGGTATTTACAATGAGCAGTTCTTC.

This rearrangement joins TRBV5-1 to TRBJ2-5; D may be TRBD1 (6 bases). Germline V gene lookup returns CDR1 SGHRS and CDR2 YFSETQ. V was pared by 3 bases and J by 1 base, with 13 bases between. The CDR3 loop spans 15 amino acids. CDR3 region: CASSSAGTFQETQYF. The CDR3 DNA reads TGCGCCAGCAGCTCTGCCGGGACATTCCAAGAGACCCAGTACTTC.

The V gene is TRBV7-2, the J gene TRBJ2-7, with 12 bases lining up with TRBD2. Per the germline V gene, CDR1 is SGHTA and CDR2 is FQGNSA. This CDR3 region has 17 residues. With V trimmed by 3 bases and J by 0 bases, 6 bases remained unmatched. CDR3 protein: CASSFGLAGRSSYEQYF. CDR3 nucleotide sequence: TGTGCCAGCAGCTTCGGACTAGCGGGGCGAAGCTCCTACGAGCAGTACTTC.

The V and J genes are TRBV7-8 and TRBJ2-1; 10 positions agree with TRBD1. The V gene's germline CDR1 is SGHVS and CDR2 FQNEAQ. V dropped 5 bases and J dropped 9; count of bases not matched to a gene: 10. The CDR3 length is 15 residues. Here the CDR3 DNA reads TGTGCCAGCAGCCCAGAGGACAGGGGGTATGGTGAGCAGTTCTTC. Its translation: CASSPEDRGYGEQFF. The variable domain in full, completed from reference TRBV7-8 and TRBJ2-1, reads GAGVSQSPRYKVAKRGQDVALRCDPISGHVSLFWYQQALGQGPEFLTYFQNEAQLDKSGLPSDRFFAERPEGSVSTLKIQRTQQEDSAVYLCASSPEDRGYGEQFFGPGTRLTVL.

The chain joins TRBV6-1 to TRBJ1-2; 9 bases map to TRBD1. Germline assignment: CDR1 MNHNS and CDR2 SASEGT. The ends lost 7 bases at V and 8 bases at J; junction bases unmatched: 14. CDR3 length: 15 residues. The CDR3 region has the DNA TGTGCCAGCACCCGGGGACAGGGAGTCTACCGCGGCTACACCTTC. Translation gives CASTRGQGVYRGYTF.

This chain connects TRBV19 to TRBJ1-1; tentatively, D is TRBD1 (5 bases). Germline CDR1 is LNHDA and CDR2 is SQIVND (reference sequence). The CDR3 runs to 15 residues. The ends were cut back, 6 bases at V and 10 bases at J, with 24 bases in the middle. In nucleotides, the CDR3 is TGTGCCAGTAGAGACGGAGGTGGGGCAGGGATAGGAGCTTTCTTT. Amino acids: CASRDGGGAGIGAFF.

This rearrangement joins TRBV5-6 to TRBJ2-1; TRBD1 aligns across 7 bases. In germline, CDR1 is SGHDT, CDR2 YYEEEE. The CDR3 totals 15 residues. J lost 7 bases, V lost 5 bases, and 12 bases had no gene match. CDR3 sequence (DNA): TGTGCCAGCAGATCTGGGCTACAACAGGGGAATGAGCAGTTCTTC. It encodes CASRSGLQQGNEQFF.

CDR3 coding DNA: TGTGCCAGTAGACAGGCTCTGATGGACACTGAAGCTTTCTTT. It is translated as CASRQALMDTEAFF. The J gene is TRBJ1-1, the V gene TRBV19; D is possibly TRBD1 (5 bases). Trimming stripped 6 bases from V and 3 bases from J, with 14 bases between. This CDR3 region has 14 residues. Germline-derived CDR1 and CDR2 are LNHDA and SQIVND (reference sequence).

The chain has TRBV10-3 and TRBJ1-4; a weak D match, TRBD1 (5 bases). The CDR3 sequence is 12 residues long. CDR1 is ENHRY, CDR2 SYGVKD, per germline. V dropped 10 bases and J dropped 8 bases, with 14 bases sitting between them. This chain's CDR3 is CATWDPGEKLFF. In DNA, the CDR3 is TGTGCCACATGGGACCCTGGCGAAAAACTGTTTTTT.

The V gene is TRBV2, the J gene TRBJ1-5; D is possibly TRBD1 (5 bases). Trimming took 9 bases from V and 3 from J, leaving 12 bases between them. CDR1 and CDR2 from the germline V gene are SNHLY and FYNNEI. The CDR3 has 13 amino acids. This CDR3 reads CASMRGNNQPQHF. In nucleotides, the CDR3 is TGTGCCAGTATGCGGGGGAACAATCAGCCCCAGCATTTT.

This sequence joins TRBV4-1 and TRBJ1-6; D not certain. The CDR3 has 13 amino acids. V was cut by 0 bases and J by 8 bases, with 5 bases left in between. The V gene's germline CDR1 is MGHRA and CDR2 YSYEKL. In nucleotides, the CDR3 is TGCGCCAGCAGCCAAGATCTAGATTCACCCCTCCACTTT. Its translation: CASSQDLDSPLHF.

This clone has only a few counts. The V call is TRBV6-4, the J call TRBJ2-3; D is possibly TRBD1 (6 bases). The V end lost 4 bases, the J end lost 2 bases, and 7 bases lay between the germline ends. This CDR3 spans 13 amino acids. Germline CDR1 and CDR2: MRHNA and SNTAGT. The CDR3 nucleotides read TGTGCCAGCAGTGGGACAGTCACAGATACGCAGTATTTT. Protein sequence: CASSGTVTDTQYF.

V is TRBV6-1 and J is TRBJ1-1; no firm D call. Trimming took 4 bases from V and 8 from J, leaving 20 bases between them. The CDR3 has 15 amino acids. Per germline, CDR1 MNHNS and CDR2 SASEGT. The CDR3 DNA sequence: TGTGCCAGCAGTGCCTCGCGAGTTTCCCGGGGAGAAGCTTTCTTT. This translates into CASSASRVSRGEAFF.

V and J are TRBV6-4 and TRBJ2-1; maybe TRBD1 (6 bases). The germline gives CDR1 MRHNA, CDR2 SNTAGT. Trimming stripped 5 bases from V and 0 bases from J, with 14 bases between. The CDR3 sequence is 16 residues long. The CDR3 loop reads CASSNKGGSSYNEQFF. DNA of the CDR3: TGTGCCAGCAGTAACAAAGGGGGTAGCTCCTACAATGAGCAGTTCTTC.

This chain uses TRBV2 with TRBJ2-7; perhaps TRBD2 as D (5 bases). Germline V gives CDR1 SNHLY, CDR2 FYNNEI. This CDR3 is 12 amino acids long. The V gene lost 1 base and the J gene lost 6 bases, with 7 bases spanning the gap. CDR3 bases: TGTGCCAGCAGTGAAGGGGAGTTCGAGCAGTACTTC. It codes for CASSEGEFEQYF.